A selection of T cell receptor beta chains follows, all from one sample in a study of human T cells and chemical hapten exposure. TCRdb reprocessed the reads via MiXCR and lists one record per CDR3 protein. The sample consists of fewer than 150,000 distinct CDR3 sequences, over 6.5% of them appearing once. Sequencing was done on a sample of whole blood. The receptors here all came from a human donor in good health. Some clones in this sample may be carry-over from other donors' samples. Both conserved end residues are part of each CDR3. Fields, in order: J gene, V gene, D gene, clone size, CDR3 DNA, CDR3 protein. A D gene is named only where the DNA matches it firmly. Where a row states a size, it is once, few, many or the class of an expanded clone; other rows omit it.

j_gene: TRBJ2-1; v_gene: TRBV5-4; d_gene: TRBD2; abundance: many; CDR3nt: TGTGCCAGCAGCTTGGGCGGGAGGGGCTCCTACAATGAGCAGTTCTTC; CDR3aa: CASSLGGRGSYNEQFF
j_gene: TRBJ2-1; v_gene: TRBV11-2; d_gene: -; abundance: -; CDR3nt: TGTGCCAGCAGGCATCCGGGGCAGAGCTCCTACAATGAGCAGTTCTTC; CDR3aa: CASRHPGQSSYNEQFF
j_gene: TRBJ1-1; v_gene: TRBV29-1; d_gene: -; abundance: few; CDR3nt: TGCAGCGTTGTAGGGAAAATGAACACTGAAGCTTTCTTT; CDR3aa: CSVVGKMNTEAFF
j_gene: TRBJ2-1; v_gene: TRBV15; d_gene: TRBD2; abundance: few; CDR3nt: TGTGCCACCAGATCCCGGACTAGCGGCTACAATGAGCAGTTCTTC; CDR3aa: CATRSRTSGYNEQFF
j_gene: TRBJ2-3; v_gene: TRBV7-9; d_gene: TRBD1; abundance: few; CDR3nt: TGTGCCAGCAGCTCACCCCCCGGGACAGGCAACACAGATACGCAGTATTTT; CDR3aa: CASSSPPGTGNTDTQYF
j_gene: TRBJ2-3; v_gene: TRBV20-1; d_gene: TRBD1; abundance: few; CDR3nt: TGCAGTGCTAGATCGGACAGGGGAGCAACAGATACGCAGTATTTT; CDR3aa: CSARSDRGATDTQYF
j_gene: TRBJ2-7; v_gene: TRBV3-1; d_gene: -; abundance: -; CDR3nt: TGTGCCAGCAGCCAGTCCGGGACGGCCTCCTACGAGCAGTACTTC; CDR3aa: CASSQSGTASYEQYF
j_gene: TRBJ1-1; v_gene: TRBV29-1; d_gene: TRBD1; abundance: many; CDR3nt: TGCAGCGTTCCGGGACAGGGCTCTGAAGCTTTCTTT; CDR3aa: CSVPGQGSEAFF
j_gene: TRBJ2-1; v_gene: TRBV27; d_gene: TRBD2; abundance: many; CDR3nt: TGTGCCAGCAGTTTAGGCCCCGGGGGGACGTACAATGAGCAGTTCTTC; CDR3aa: CASSLGPGGTYNEQFF
j_gene: TRBJ2-3; v_gene: TRBV20-1; d_gene: -; abundance: -; CDR3nt: TGCAGTGCTAGAGATCGAGGGAGGCCCTCAGATACGCAGTATTTT; CDR3aa: CSARDRGRPSDTQYF
j_gene: TRBJ1-3; v_gene: TRBV12-3/TRBV12-4; d_gene: -; abundance: many; CDR3nt: TGTGCCAGCAGGGAATCGACAGTTGCGGGAAACACCATATATTTT; CDR3aa: CASRESTVAGNTIYF
j_gene: TRBJ2-5; v_gene: TRBV25-1; d_gene: -; abundance: few; CDR3nt: TGTGCCAGCAGTGACAGGTACCGAGAGACCCAGTACTTC; CDR3aa: CASSDRYRETQYF
j_gene: TRBJ2-1; v_gene: TRBV9; d_gene: TRBD2; abundance: few; CDR3nt: TGTGCCAGCAGCTCCAGACTAGCGGGGGGGCAGAGGGATGAGCAGTTCTTC; CDR3aa: CASSSRLAGGQRDEQFF
j_gene: TRBJ1-5; v_gene: TRBV18; d_gene: -; abundance: many; CDR3nt: TGTGCCAGCTCGCTTTCAGGGCCCAGTCAGCCCCAGCATTTT; CDR3aa: CASSLSGPSQPQHF
j_gene: TRBJ2-7; v_gene: TRBV6-5; d_gene: TRBD2; abundance: many; CDR3nt: TGTGCCAGCAGTTACCCGGGACTAGCGGGCGAGCAGTACTTC; CDR3aa: CASSYPGLAGEQYF
j_gene: TRBJ2-3; v_gene: TRBV5-1; d_gene: -; abundance: -; CDR3nt: TGCGCCAGCAGCTTGGCTGGGGCGGCTACGCAGTATTTT; CDR3aa: CASSLAGAATQYF
j_gene: TRBJ2-7; v_gene: TRBV20-1; d_gene: TRBD1; abundance: -; CDR3nt: TGCAGTGCTCTACAGGGGGGTTACTACGAGCAGTACTTC; CDR3aa: CSALQGGYYEQYF
j_gene: TRBJ2-1; v_gene: TRBV20-1; d_gene: -; abundance: many; CDR3nt: TGCAGTGCTAGTCGCGTTGTCGTGGGCAATGAGCAGTTCTTC; CDR3aa: CSASRVVVGNEQFF
j_gene: TRBJ1-1; v_gene: TRBV4-3; d_gene: TRBD1; abundance: many; CDR3nt: TGCGCCAGCAGCCAAGCCCCAGGGGGCGAGTACACTGAAGCTTTCTTT; CDR3aa: CASSQAPGGEYTEAFF
j_gene: TRBJ2-5; v_gene: TRBV19; d_gene: -; abundance: few; CDR3nt: TGTGCCAGTACCGAATCCGGGTTCGGGGAGACCCAGTACTTC; CDR3aa: CASTESGFGETQYF
j_gene: TRBJ1-5; v_gene: TRBV7-2; d_gene: -; abundance: -; CDR3nt: TGTGCCAGCAGCTTAGTGGCGGATCAGCCCCAGCATTTT; CDR3aa: CASSLVADQPQHF
j_gene: TRBJ1-5; v_gene: TRBV3-1; d_gene: -; abundance: -; CDR3nt: TGTGCCAGCAGCAGCGGGACACATCAGCCCCAGCATTTT; CDR3aa: CASSSGTHQPQHF
j_gene: TRBJ2-3; v_gene: TRBV7-2; d_gene: -; abundance: -; CDR3nt: TGTGCCAGCAGCTTAGGCAGGCAGGGTCCAGATACGAAGTATTTT; CDR3aa: CASSLGRQGPDTKYF
j_gene: TRBJ2-3; v_gene: TRBV5-4; d_gene: TRBD1; abundance: many; CDR3nt: TGTGCCAGCAGCTCCGGGGACAGGGGGTCAGATACGCAGTATTTT; CDR3aa: CASSSGDRGSDTQYF
j_gene: TRBJ2-3; v_gene: TRBV7-8; d_gene: -; abundance: -; CDR3nt: TGTGCCAGTCGATTGGACACATCCACAGATACGCAGTATTTT; CDR3aa: CASRLDTSTDTQYF
j_gene: TRBJ2-7; v_gene: TRBV15; d_gene: TRBD1; abundance: -; CDR3nt: TGTGCCACCAGCCGCCGGGACAGGGACTACGAGCAGTACTTC; CDR3aa: CATSRRDRDYEQYF
j_gene: TRBJ2-1; v_gene: TRBV20-1; d_gene: TRBD2; abundance: few; CDR3nt: TGCAGTGCTAGATTGTGGGGACTAGCGGTAACTCCTCACAATGAGCAGTTCTTC; CDR3aa: CSARLWGLAVTPHNEQFF
j_gene: TRBJ1-2; v_gene: TRBV5-1; d_gene: -; abundance: few; CDR3nt: TGCGCCAGCAGCTTCGGGGCAGATCGTGTCTATGGCTACACCTTC; CDR3aa: CASSFGADRVYGYTF
j_gene: TRBJ2-1; v_gene: TRBV6-2/TRBV6-3; d_gene: TRBD1; abundance: -; CDR3nt: TGTGCCAGCAGCAACGGACAGGGCTTAAAGCAAGAGCAGTTCTTC; CDR3aa: CASSNGQGLKQEQFF